The 10 T cell receptor beta chains below come from one sample, sequenced in a study of B cell selection in AIRE deficiency. Using immunoSEQ multiplex PCR, the repertoire was profiled, and TCRdb retains in-frame clones only, with some absent. The sample records 20,000 to 25,000 clones, approximately 94% being singletons. Regulatory T cells were sorted as CD4+CD25hiCD127low/negative. The sample consisted of Tregs sorted from PBMCs. All receptors derive from a human donor with AIRE deficiency.

The gene calls are TRBV2 and TRBJ2-7; D is unresolved. The CDR3 runs 11 residues. Germline V gives CDR1 SNHLY, CDR2 FYNNEI. Trimming shortened V by 5 bases and J by 2 bases, and 4 bases separated the two germline ends. CDR3 sequence reads: CASSPAYEQYF. Here the CDR3 DNA reads TGTGCCAGCAGTCCGGCCTACGAGCAGTACTTC.

V gene TRBV7-2 combines with J gene TRBJ1-5; D unclear. V lost 5 bases and J lost 0, with 11 bases in between. This CDR3 comprises 15 residues. Germline V lookup: CDR1 SGHTA, CDR2 FQGNSA. The CDR3 region is CASSRRALSNQPQHF. The CDR3 DNA reads TGTGCCAGCAGCCGACGGGCCCTTAGCAATCAGCCCCAGCATTTT.

The chain links TRBV6-5 to TRBJ2-1, with a tentative D call TRBD2 (6 bases). This CDR3 region has 16 residues. The germline V and J ends were trimmed by 2 bases and 1 base, with 12 bases remaining between them. Germline values: CDR1 MNHEY, CDR2 SVGAGI. The CDR3 loop is CASSYRRLESYNEQFF. The CDR3 DNA is TGTGCCAGCAGTTACCGGAGACTAGAGTCCTACAATGAGCAGTTCTTC.

The chain has TRBV30 and TRBJ1-4; D is possibly TRBD1 (5 bases). V was shortened by 0 bases and J by 2 bases, with 16 bases between the two germline ends. Germline V lookup: CDR1 GTSNPN, CDR2 SVGIG (reference sequence). The CDR3 is made up of 17 amino acids. Here the CDR3 DNA reads TGTGCCTGGAGTGTCGGAATTGGGGGGTTGACTAATGAAAAACTGTTTTTT. Amino acid sequence: CAWSVGIGGLTNEKLFF.

This chain uses TRBV7-3 with TRBJ1-3; D is uncertain. Germline V CDR1 and CDR2: SGHTA, FQGTGA. This CDR3 spans 13 amino acids. Between the trimmed V and J ends, which lost 6 bases and 4 bases, there was a span of 10 bases. CDR3 sequence: CASRETSGNTIYF. The CDR3 DNA sequence: TGTGCCAGCAGGGAGACATCAGGAAACACCATATATTTT.

This chain uses TRBV7-3 with TRBJ2-6; D call uncertain. CDR3 length: 17 amino acids. V was cut by 1 base and J by 0 bases, with 10 bases left in between. Germline loops: CDR1 SGHTA, CDR2 FQGTGA. The CDR3 DNA sequence: TGTGCCAGCAGCTTAAGGCCAGGCCCCTCTGGGGCCAACGTCCTGACTTTC. This gives the protein CASSLRPGPSGANVLTF.

This clone was detected once. V and J are TRBV5-1 and TRBJ1-2; weak D call: TRBD1 (5 bases). V was pared by 2 bases and J by 4 bases, with 12 bases between. Germline V gives CDR1 SGHRS, CDR2 YFSETQ. This CDR3 spans 14 amino acids. The CDR3 loop is CASSFGGLAYGYTF. CDR3 sequence (DNA): TGCGCCAGCAGCTTCGGGGGTCTCGCCTATGGCTACACCTTC.

The chain has TRBV11-1 and TRBJ1-1; D gene ambiguous. Germline values: CDR1 SGHAT, CDR2 FQDESV (reference sequence). The germline V and J ends were trimmed by 6 bases and 1 base, with 12 bases remaining between them. CDR3 size: 14 residues. In DNA form, the CDR3 reads TGTGCCAGCAGTCCCGCGAGAAGGAACACTGAAGCTTTCTTT. It codes for CASSPARRNTEAFF.

The J gene is TRBJ2-7, the V gene TRBV7-3, with D possibly TRBD2 on 6 matching bases. V lost 6 bases, J lost 6 bases, and 15 bases lay in between. Germline V gene data show CDR1 as SGHTA and CDR2 as FQGTGA. The CDR3 sequence is 13 residues long. DNA for the CDR3: TGTGCCAGCAGTTACGTCGGGAGTAGCGAGCAGTACTTC. Amino acid sequence: CASSYVGSSEQYF.

The chain is built from TRBV6-1 and TRBJ2-3; D is tentatively TRBD1 or TRBD2 (7 bases each). Per germline, CDR1 MNHNS and CDR2 SASEGT. Trimming removed 6 bases at V and 4 bases at J, with 17 bases between. The CDR3 spans 15 residues. The CDR3 DNA reads as TGTGCCAGCAGGGGGGGGTACAGGGGCGCAGATACGCAGTATTTT. This codes for CASRGGYRGADTQYF.